The T cell receptor beta chain described here comes from a study of cytomegalovirus exposure and HLA in healthy donors. This clone has more than one count but fewer than ten. What it binds is unknown. Germline V gene data show CDR1 as SGHKS and CDR2 as YYEKEE (reference sequence). V gave up 0 bases and J gave up 1 base, with 10 bases separating them. The CDR3 extends over 16 amino acids. Study-wide results and limits: Among immune exposure information, only CMV serostatus was available.

The study ran its PCR with 60 Vbeta and 13 Jbeta primers. Here immunoSEQ multiplex PCR was the method, and the copy in TCRdb shows in-frame clones only, minus some. This sample has approximately 87,000 clones, with 84% found just once. The receptor's source is a young woman in good health and CMV-seropositive. Sequencing was carried out using PBMCs. The rearrangement uses TRBV5-5 and TRBJ1-4; D is possibly TRBD1 (6 bases). The CDR3 loop reads CASSLASGVTNEKLFF. In DNA form, the CDR3 reads TGTGCCAGCAGCTTGGCATCAGGGGTAACTAATGAAAAACTGTTTTTT.